This TCR beta chain was profiled in a study of T-cell memory formation after mild COVID-19. Study-level points and caveats: Contracting clones from day 15 to 85 had balanced CD4/CD8; later expanders favoured CD4+. Detection of some responders pre-infection suggested pre-existing cross-reactive memory T cells participated.

The V end was cut by 0 bases, the J end by 8 bases, with 14 bases between. Germline CDR1 is SEHNR and CDR2 is FQNEAQ (reference sequence). The CDR3 extends over 14 amino acids. This clonotype has at least ten counts. The antigen is not known. MiXCR was run by TCRdb on the 5' RACE reads, yielding one entry per CDR3 protein. The sample has 550,000 to 700,000 distinct CDR3 sequences; roughly 18% are singletons. The V gene is TRBV7-9, the J gene TRBJ2-7; D is ambiguous. This sequence originates from an adult woman who had mild COVID-19 (a few samples of this study predate the infection). Cell type and time point are not known. The specimen sequenced was PBMCs or a T cell subset sorted from them (not recorded which). The CDR3 here is CASSLAHRAEKQYF. CDR3 DNA sequence: TGTGCCAGCAGCTTAGCCCATAGGGCAGAGAAGCAGTACTTC.